This is a list of T cell receptor beta chains from one sample in a study of OX40 agonist ivuxolimab in advanced cancers. The protocol was immunoSEQ multiplex PCR, while the TCRdb copy is restricted to in-frame clones and leaves out a portion. The sample has approximately 24,000 clones, more than 80% seen once; the top ten hold 34%. The material was CD4+ or CD8+ T cells sorted from blood, obtained in a trial of the OX40 agonist ivuxolimab. These receptor sequences come from an adult with an advanced solid tumor such as melanoma, head and neck, liver or kidney cancer. Both conserved end residues are part of each CDR3. The D gene is left open where the match is weak. Size values are once, few and many counts, or a class for expanded clones, and some rows have none.

- - TRBJ2-7 TRBV5-4 TGTGCCAGCAGCTTAAAAGGCGTCGAGCAGTACTTC CASSLKGVEQYF
- - TRBJ2-7 TRBV2 TGTGCCAGCAGCTTTTCGGACGGGTCCTACGAGCAGTACTTC CASSFSDGSYEQYF
- - TRBJ2-7 TRBV19 TGTGCCAGTAGTCCCGGGACGTTTGACGAGCAGTACTTC CASSPGTFDEQYF
- - TRBJ1-1 TRBV7-6 TGTGCCAGCAGCTTAGAGGGGGTCATTGGACTCTCCATGGGGGACACTGAAGCTTTCTTT CASSLEGVIGLSMGDTEAFF
TRBD1 - TRBJ2-7 TRBV19 TGTGCCAGTAGTATCCCCGGGACAGGGATTTACGAGCAGTACTTC CASSIPGTGIYEQYF
- - TRBJ2-7 TRBV4-3 TGCGCCAGCAGCCGCCTCCGGGACAACTCCTACGAGCAGTACTTC CASSRLRDNSYEQYF
- - TRBJ1-1 TRBV4-3 TGCGCCAGCAGAAGGGGGGACCTTATGAACACTGAAGCTTTCTTT CASRRGDLMNTEAFF
TRBD2 - TRBJ2-1 TRBV7-9 TGTGCCAGCAGCTTTAGGTCTAGCGGTCACAATGAGCAGTTCTTC CASSFRSSGHNEQFF
- - TRBJ2-7 TRBV4-1 TGCGCCAGCAGCCAAGTTCAGGACAGCTACGAGCAGTACTTC CASSQVQDSYEQYF
- once TRBJ1-5 TRBV5-6 TGTGCCAGCAGCTTCATGGGGAATCAGCCCCAGCATTTT CASSFMGNQPQHF
- - TRBJ2-7 TRBV10-3 TGTGCCATCAGTGAGTCGGGGGACTCCTACGAGCAGTACTTC CAISESGDSYEQYF
TRBD2 - TRBJ2-7 TRBV28 TGTGCCAGCAGTCGCGGGAGTTCGGACGAGCAGTACTTC CASSRGSSDEQYF
- - TRBJ2-1 TRBV7-9 TGTGCCAGCACAGCTTCTCACAATGAGCAGTTCTTC CASTASHNEQFF
- medium-sized TRBJ1-1 TRBV4-3 TGCGCCAGCAGCCAAGATGATTGGGCAGGGCTGACTGAAGCTTTCTTT CASSQDDWAGLTEAFF
- once TRBJ2-2 TRBV9 TGTGCCAGCAGCACAGGGGGGGCGCTAGGAGGGGAGCTGTTTTTT CASSTGGALGGELFF
- - TRBJ2-5 TRBV28 TGTGCCAGCAGTTCGGATCCGGGACTCCCCCTGTACTTC CASSSDPGLPLYF
- - TRBJ2-3 TRBV11-2 TGTGCCAGCAGATGGATCTCCGCGGCGCAGTATTTT CASRWISAAQYF
- - TRBJ1-1 TRBV5-6 TGTGCCAGCAGCTTGGGGGATTTGGTATATACTGAAGCTTTCTTT CASSLGDLVYTEAFF
- - TRBJ2-7 TRBV15 TGTGCCACCAGCTCTCTGACAAACTACGAGCAGTACTTC CATSSLTNYEQYF
- - TRBJ2-3 TRBV18 TGTGCCAGCTCACCTACAGTGGCAGATACGCAGTATTTT CASSPTVADTQYF
- - TRBJ2-5 TRBV4-1 TGCGCCAGCAGCCAAGTGCAGGGCCAAGAGACCCAGTACTTC CASSQVQGQETQYF
- once TRBJ2-1 TRBV27 TGTGCCAGCAGTTTAGGACTCTCCTACAATGAGCAGTTCTTC CASSLGLSYNEQFF
TRBD1 - TRBJ1-6 TRBV4-1 TGCGCCAGCAGCACGACCAGCTCGGACAGGTCTTCACCCCTCCACTTT CASSTTSSDRSSPLHF
- - TRBJ2-3 TRBV27 TGTGCCAGCAGTCCCCGCGGAGATACGCAGTATTTT CASSPRGDTQYF
- - TRBJ1-5 TRBV5-1 TGCGCCAGCAGCTTGGACGGGGGGTATCAGCCCCAGCATTTT CASSLDGGYQPQHF
TRBD2 - TRBJ2-7 TRBV30 TGTGCCTGGAGTACTAGCGGGAGCCACGAGCAGTACTTC CAWSTSGSHEQYF
- - TRBJ1-1 TRBV14 TGTGCCAGCAGCCAAGGTGGCTCGGGAGCTTTCTTT CASSQGGSGAFF
TRBD1 - TRBJ2-1 TRBV4-2 TGTGCCAGCAGCCCTCCAGGGGGCTATGAGCAGTTCTTC CASSPPGGYEQFF
TRBD1 - TRBJ2-5 TRBV7-7 TGTGCCAGCAGCGAGACACCGGGACAGCAAGAGACCCAGTACTTC CASSETPGQQETQYF
TRBD1 - TRBJ1-1 TRBV6-1 TGTGCCAGCAGTGAACGGGACAGAAACACTGAAGCTTTCTTT CASSERDRNTEAFF
- - TRBJ2-7 TRBV14 TGTGCCAGCAGCCAAGGAAGCGGAAGCCCTTCCTACGAGCAGTACTTC CASSQGSGSPSYEQYF
- - TRBJ1-1 TRBV7-4 TGTGCCAGCAGCTTAGGAGGGACCACTGAAGCTTTCTTT CASSLGGTTEAFF
TRBD1 - TRBJ2-7 TRBV27 TGTGCCAGCAGCAGGGGGATCTTTTACGAGCAGTACTTC CASSRGIFYEQYF
- few TRBJ1-2 TRBV28 TGTGCCAGCAGTTTATTACGGGGAGCCTATGGCTACACCTTC CASSLLRGAYGYTF
TRBD1 - TRBJ2-7 TRBV27 TGTGCCAGCAGTCGCAGGACAGGGGGCTACGAGCAGTACTTC CASSRRTGGYEQYF